This TCR beta chain derives from a study of siplizumab effects on memory and regulatory T cells (dated by TCRdb to the late 2010s). Describing the broader study: The effect of the anti-CD2 antibody siplizumab on alloreactive T-cell subsets was examined in allogeneic mixed lymphocyte reactions constructed from human PBMCs.

Unstimulated CD4+ memory cells were also sequenced in three donor pairs, together with CD4+ naive, CD8+ TEMRA, CD8+ naive and CD8+ effector memory subsets. Sorted unstimulated T cells, along with proliferating T cells recovered from mixed lymphocyte reactions, underwent TCRbeta CDR3 sequencing. Fresh whole blood from more than 9 HLA-typed healthy donors served as the source for isolating PBMCs. The library was generated by the immunoSEQ multiplex PCR assay. The deep sequencing platform assayed about 10^5 TCR templates per sample. Genomic DNA extracted from sorted T cells was used for TCRbeta CDR3 sequencing. As for the original processing: The R programming language was used for clonal analysis of TCRbeta CDR3 data. Alloreactive CD4+ and CD8+ clones were identified by comparing unstimulated samples to CFSE-low samples taken after the reaction. Regulatory or non-regulatory origin was assigned to alloreactive CD4+ clones by matching of sequences to sorted unstimulated Treg and non-Treg repertoires. TCRdb carries this immuneACCESS record with in-frame sequences only. Its versions omit some clonotypes, under half of them owing to an unresolved V gene in the studies checked, with the rest unexplained. The D gene and trimming were derived from the DNA, and the V and J assignments and clone size from that table. Present in this sample are about 56,000 clones, 95% to 98% of which were seen just once. Roughly 0.99% of the sample belongs to the ten largest clones.

The CDR3 holds 14 amino acids from the cysteine to the phenylalanine. Just the 42-base CDR3 DNA is kept, in frame starting at base 1. The germline V gene gives CDR1 as SGDLS and CDR2 as YYNGEE. Trimming costs V 4 bases and J 0 bases, and their ends lie 8 bases apart. Note on this clone: Its cognate antigen has yet to be identified. Per-nucleotide qualities are absent, and no much larger clonotype sits a single base away.

The research as a whole found: Siplizumab significantly reduced the cumulative frequency of alloreactive sequences traceable to unstimulated CD4+ memory T cells. About 75-95% of proliferating CD4+ or CD8+ clones could not be given a naive or memory phenotype. Whether proliferating Tregs from siplizumab cultures were suppressive was not functionally confirmed. Unstimulated naive T cells appeared more diverse than memory T cells, and naive cells seemed to contribute substantially to the alloresponse. In reactions with siplizumab, an average of 68.8% of mappable alloreactive CD4+ clones were Treg-derived, compared with roughly 26% in control reactions. Because sequences at frequencies below about 10^-5 were poorly captured, only a minor fraction of alloreactive clones could be mapped back to unstimulated subsets.

The sequence came from a human donor in good health. In this chain, TRBV9 is recombined with TRBJ1-3, with an unclear D gene assignment. Input material: naive CD8+ T cells sorted from blood. The cell subset or site label for this specimen denotes: unstimulated naive T cells. The DNA is TGTGCCAGCAGCCCGGACCTCTCTGGAAACACCATATATTTT. Its coded protein is CASSPDLSGNTIYF.